The table lists the clone carrying this T cell receptor beta chain with a few counts. No antigen is known for it. This sample is drawn from a study of post-analysis software for immune sequencing data. About the research overall: Relapsing-remitting, secondary progressive and progressive-relapsing courses of multiple sclerosis were included. Points from the study as a whole: Controls had significantly higher normalized Chao1 diversity than multiple sclerosis patients. Patients used four to six TRBV segments, including TRBV5-6, TRBV5-1 and TRBV20-1, more often than controls.

Researchers reported that TCR beta cDNA libraries carried unique molecular identifiers. Input of 1 to 10 million T cells yielded around 460,000 cDNA molecules. TCRdb re-analysed the PCR reads in MiXCR, keeping a single row per CDR3 protein. Here the sample spans approximately 690,000 distinct CDR3 sequences, 55% to 60% being singletons. The CDR3 contains 12 residues. Trimming removed 7 bases at V and 6 bases at J, with 13 bases between. Germline CDR1 and CDR2: SQVTM and ANQGSEA. Sequencing used blood. The chain employs TRBV29-1 and TRBJ2-4; no definite D call. The sequence was obtained from a girl aged 2 to 10 with multiple sclerosis. The CDR3 protein is CSAGPEGNIQYF. CDR3 in DNA: TGCAGCGCCGGGCCCGAAGGAAACATTCAGTACTTC.